This T cell receptor beta chain was identified during a study of cytomegalovirus exposure and HLA in healthy donors. The study, taken as a whole, reports: Reported findings show TCR beta sequences accurately forecast HLA-A and HLA-B alleles in most subjects.

The CDR3 spans 16 residues. J lost 6 bases, V lost 5 bases, and 13 bases had no gene match. The germline gives CDR1 MNHNY, CDR2 SVGAGI (reference sequence). Worth noting for this clone: The antigen remains undetermined.

The PCR employed 60 Vbeta primers together with 13 Jbeta primers. TCRdb keeps only in-frame clones here, not all; method: immunoSEQ multiplex PCR. Of about 100,000 clones listed, around 83% are singletons. The receptor was derived from a woman under 30 in good health and CMV-seronegative. V and J are TRBV6-6 and TRBJ2-3; TRBD1 matches at 8 bases. The sample consisted of PBMCs. The CDR3 protein is CASSLNRGARIDTQYF. The CDR3 bases are TGTGCCAGCAGTCTTAACAGGGGGGCGCGAATCGATACGCAGTATTTT.